The sequence of this T cell receptor (beta chain) was determined in a study of shared clonotypes between healthy human individuals. Study-wide results and limits: The study generally estimated greater richness for naive than memory subsets. Against clonotypes common to all four donors, non-shared ones had lower generation probabilities. Genetic and exposure-history diversity was limited by the few donors.

On this clone: What it binds is unknown.

The split of CD4+ cells yielded CD45RA+ naive and CD45RA-negative memory subsets. Sequencing used immunoSEQ multiplex PCR; TCRdb keeps in-frame clones, though not all of them. Seen here are some 1,100,000 clones, 75% to 85% observed once, and the top ten hold 0.5% to 0.6%. This CDR3 is built from 11 residues. Germline CDR1 reads SNHLY; CDR2 reads FYNNEI. With 7 bases removed from V and 2 bases from J, the gap between germline ends came to 5 bases. The specimen was memory CD4+ T cells from PBMCs. Subset indicated: CD45RA-negative fraction. The clonotype comes from a man aged 18 to 30 in good health. Some clones in this sample may be carry-over from other donors' samples. This chain joins TRBV2 and TRBJ1-1; D is uncertain. For the CDR3, the DNA is TGTGCCAGCACATATAACACTGAAGCTTTCTTT. Translation gives CASTYNTEAFF.